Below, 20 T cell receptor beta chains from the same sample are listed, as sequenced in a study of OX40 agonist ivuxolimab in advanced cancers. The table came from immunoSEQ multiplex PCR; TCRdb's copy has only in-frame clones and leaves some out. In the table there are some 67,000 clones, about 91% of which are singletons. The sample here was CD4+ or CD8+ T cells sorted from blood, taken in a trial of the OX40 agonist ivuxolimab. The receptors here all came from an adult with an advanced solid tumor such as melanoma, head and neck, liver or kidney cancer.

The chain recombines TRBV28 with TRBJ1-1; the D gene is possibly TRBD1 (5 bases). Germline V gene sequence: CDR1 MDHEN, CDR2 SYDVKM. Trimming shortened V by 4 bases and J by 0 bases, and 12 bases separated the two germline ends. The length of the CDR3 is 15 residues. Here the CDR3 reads CASSYRGAVNTEAFF. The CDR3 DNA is TGTGCCAGCAGTTACCGTGGGGCGGTGAACACTGAAGCTTTCTTT.

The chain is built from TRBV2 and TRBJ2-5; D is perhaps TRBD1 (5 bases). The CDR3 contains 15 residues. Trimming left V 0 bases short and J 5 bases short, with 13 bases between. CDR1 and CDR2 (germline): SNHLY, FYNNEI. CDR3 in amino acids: CASSEAVGAWETQYF. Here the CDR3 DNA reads TGTGCCAGCAGTGAAGCGGTAGGGGCGTGGGAGACCCAGTACTTC.

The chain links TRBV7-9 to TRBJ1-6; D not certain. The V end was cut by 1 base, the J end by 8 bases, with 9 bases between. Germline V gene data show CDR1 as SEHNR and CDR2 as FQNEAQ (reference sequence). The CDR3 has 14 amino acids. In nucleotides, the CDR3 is TGTGCCAGCAGCTTAGAGGACCGAGATTCACCCCTCCACTTT. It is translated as CASSLEDRDSPLHF.

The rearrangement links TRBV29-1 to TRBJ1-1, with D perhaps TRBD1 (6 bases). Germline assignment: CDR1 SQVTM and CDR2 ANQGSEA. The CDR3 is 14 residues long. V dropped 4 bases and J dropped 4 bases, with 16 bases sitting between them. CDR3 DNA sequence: TGCAGCGTTGCAGGGGTCCCGGCGCCCACTGAAGCTTTCTTT. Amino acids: CSVAGVPAPTEAFF.

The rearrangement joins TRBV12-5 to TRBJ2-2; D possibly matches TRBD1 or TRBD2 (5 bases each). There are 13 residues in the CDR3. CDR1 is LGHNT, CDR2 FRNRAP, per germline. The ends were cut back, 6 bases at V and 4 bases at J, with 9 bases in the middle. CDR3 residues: CASGRDRTGELFF. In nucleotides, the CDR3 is TGTGCTAGTGGCAGGGACCGCACCGGGGAGCTGTTTTTT.

The CDR3 DNA sequence: TGTGCCAGCAGCCTCGCGGGGGGCAGCATTAGCTATGGCTACACCTTC. This codes for CASSLAGGSISYGYTF. V usage is TRBV7-8 and J usage is TRBJ1-2; possible D gene TRBD1, 6 bases. The CDR3 is 16 amino acids. The ends were cut back, 5 bases at V and 4 bases at J, with 20 bases in the middle. Per the germline V gene, CDR1 is SGHVS and CDR2 is FQNEAQ.

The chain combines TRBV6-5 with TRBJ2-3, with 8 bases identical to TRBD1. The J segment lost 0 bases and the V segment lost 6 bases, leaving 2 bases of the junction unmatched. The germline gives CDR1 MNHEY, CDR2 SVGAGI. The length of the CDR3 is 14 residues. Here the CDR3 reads CASRQGVSTDTQYF. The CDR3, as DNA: TGTGCCAGCAGACAGGGGGTGAGCACAGATACGCAGTATTTT.

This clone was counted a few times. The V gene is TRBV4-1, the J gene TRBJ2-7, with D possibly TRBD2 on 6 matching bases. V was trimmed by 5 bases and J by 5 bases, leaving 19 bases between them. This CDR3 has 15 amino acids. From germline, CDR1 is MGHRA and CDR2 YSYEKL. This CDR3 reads CASSGSGVAVDEQYF. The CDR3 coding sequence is TGCGCCAGCAGCGGAAGTGGGGTAGCGGTAGACGAGCAGTACTTC.

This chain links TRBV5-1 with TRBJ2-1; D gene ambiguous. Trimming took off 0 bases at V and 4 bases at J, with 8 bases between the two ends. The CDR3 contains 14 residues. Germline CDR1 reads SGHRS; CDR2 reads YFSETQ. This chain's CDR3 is CASSLATSYNEQFF. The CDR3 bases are TGCGCCAGCAGCTTGGCCACAAGTTACAATGAGCAGTTCTTC.

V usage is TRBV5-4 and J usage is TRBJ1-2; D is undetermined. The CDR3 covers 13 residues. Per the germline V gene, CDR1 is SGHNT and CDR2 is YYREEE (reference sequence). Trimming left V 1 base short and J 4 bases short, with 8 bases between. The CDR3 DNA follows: TGTGCCAGCAGCTTGCGAGGGTCCTATGGCTACACCTTC. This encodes CASSLRGSYGYTF.

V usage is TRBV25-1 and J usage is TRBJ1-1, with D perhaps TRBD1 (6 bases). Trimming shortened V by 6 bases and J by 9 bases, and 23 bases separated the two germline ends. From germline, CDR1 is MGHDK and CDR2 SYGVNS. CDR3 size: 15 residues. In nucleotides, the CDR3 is TGTGCCAGCAGGAGATCCGGTAAGGGACAACTAAAAGCTTTCTTT. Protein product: CASRRSGKGQLKAFF.

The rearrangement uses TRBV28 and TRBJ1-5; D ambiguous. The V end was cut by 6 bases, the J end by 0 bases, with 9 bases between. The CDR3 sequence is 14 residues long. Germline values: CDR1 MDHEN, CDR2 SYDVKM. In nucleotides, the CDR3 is TGTGCCAGCAGACGTTACAGTAGCAATCAGCCCCAGCATTTT. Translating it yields CASRRYSSNQPQHF.

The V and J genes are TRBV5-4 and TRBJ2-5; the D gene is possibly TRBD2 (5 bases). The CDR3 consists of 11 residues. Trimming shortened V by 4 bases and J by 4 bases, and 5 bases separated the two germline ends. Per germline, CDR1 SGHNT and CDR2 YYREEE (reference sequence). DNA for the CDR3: TGTGCCAGCAGCAGCGGAGAGACCCAGTACTTC. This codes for CASSSGETQYF.

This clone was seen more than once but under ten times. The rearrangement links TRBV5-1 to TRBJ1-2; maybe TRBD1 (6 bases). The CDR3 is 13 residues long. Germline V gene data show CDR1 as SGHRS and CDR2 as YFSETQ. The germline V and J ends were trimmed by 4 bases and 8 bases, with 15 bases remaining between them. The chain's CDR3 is CASSIRTDAGYTF. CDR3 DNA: TGCGCCAGCAGCATCCGGACAGATGCGGGCTACACCTTC.

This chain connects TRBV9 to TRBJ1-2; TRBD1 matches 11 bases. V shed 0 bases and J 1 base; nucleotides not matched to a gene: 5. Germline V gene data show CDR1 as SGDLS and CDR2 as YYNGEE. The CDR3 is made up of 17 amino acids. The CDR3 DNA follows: TGTGCCAGCAGCGTAGTCCCGGGACAGGGGGGTAACTATGGCTACACCTTC. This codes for CASSVVPGQGGNYGYTF.

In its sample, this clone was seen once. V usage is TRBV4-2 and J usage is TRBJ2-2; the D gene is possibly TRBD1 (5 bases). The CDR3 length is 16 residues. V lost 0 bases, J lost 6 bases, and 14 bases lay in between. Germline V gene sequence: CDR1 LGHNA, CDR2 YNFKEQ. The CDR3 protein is CASSQEGSGYPGELFF. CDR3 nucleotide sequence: TGTGCCAGCAGCCAAGAGGGGTCAGGGTATCCCGGGGAGCTGTTTTTT.

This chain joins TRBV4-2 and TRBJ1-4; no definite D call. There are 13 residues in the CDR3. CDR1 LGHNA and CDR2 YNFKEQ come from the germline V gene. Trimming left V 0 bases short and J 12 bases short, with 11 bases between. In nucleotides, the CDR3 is TGTGCCAGCAGCCAAGAAAACAGCCAGGAACTGTTTTTT. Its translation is CASSQENSQELFF.

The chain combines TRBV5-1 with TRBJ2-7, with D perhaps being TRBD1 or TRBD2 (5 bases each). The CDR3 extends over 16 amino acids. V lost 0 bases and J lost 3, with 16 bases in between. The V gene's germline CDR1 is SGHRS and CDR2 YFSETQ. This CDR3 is CASSLAEGVGVYEQYF. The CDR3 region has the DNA TGCGCCAGCAGCTTGGCTGAAGGGGTGGGGGTCTACGAGCAGTACTTC. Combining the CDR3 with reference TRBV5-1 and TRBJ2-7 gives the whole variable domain KAGVTQTPRYLIKTRGQQVTLSCSPISGHRSVSWYQQTPGQGLQFLFEYFSETQRNKGNFPGRFSGRQFSNSRSEMNVSTLELGDSALYLCASSLAEGVGVYEQYFGPGTRLTVT.

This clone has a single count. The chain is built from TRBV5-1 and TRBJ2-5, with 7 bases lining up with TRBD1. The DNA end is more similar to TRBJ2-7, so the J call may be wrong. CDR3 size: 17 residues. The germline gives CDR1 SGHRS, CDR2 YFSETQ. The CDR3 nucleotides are TGCGCCAGCAGCTTGGGGCCAACGACAGGGAACTCCTACGAGCAGTACTTC. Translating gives CASSLGPTTGNSYEQYF.

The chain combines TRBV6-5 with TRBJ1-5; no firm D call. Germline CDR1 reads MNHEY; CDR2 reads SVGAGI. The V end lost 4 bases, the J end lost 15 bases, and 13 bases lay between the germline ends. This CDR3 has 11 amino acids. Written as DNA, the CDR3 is TGTGCCAGCAGTTCCGGGAATGGAAGGCATTTT. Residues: CASSSGNGRHF.